The 31 T cell receptor beta chains below come from one sample, sequenced in a study of T cell repertoires in cytomegalovirus infection. TCRdb re-called the reads through MiXCR, storing one row per CDR3 protein. Of roughly 720,000 distinct CDR3 sequences in the sample, approximately 40% were seen once. The specimen was PBMCs. These receptors all stem from a human donor in good health (CMV status not recorded). Some clones in this sample may be carry-over from other donors' samples.

This clonotype was seen repeatedly, ten times or more. V and J are TRBV7-2 and TRBJ2-1; D may be TRBD2 (6 bases). Germline CDR1 reads SGHTA; CDR2 reads FQGNSA. The CDR3 length is 14 residues. Trimming stripped 5 bases from V and 6 bases from J, with 14 bases between. CDR3 DNA sequence: TGTGCCAGCAGCACAAGCCGGGAGCGCAATGAGCAGTTCTTC. This encodes CASSTSRERNEQFF.

This clonotype was seen only a few times. This chain links TRBV5-1 with TRBJ2-3, with 9 bases fitting TRBD1. This CDR3 contains 14 residues. Trimming at V came to 6 bases and at J to 1 base, leaving 3 bases not matched to a gene. CDR1 and CDR2 from the germline V gene are SGHRS and YFSETQ. CDR3: CASNRDRGTDTQYF. The CDR3 DNA reads TGCGCCAGCAACCGGGACAGGGGCACAGATACGCAGTATTTT.

This chain joins TRBV11-1 and TRBJ2-7; D ambiguous. The V gene lost 5 bases and the J gene lost 7 bases, with 15 bases spanning the gap. This CDR3 has 13 amino acids. Germline values: CDR1 SGHAT, CDR2 FQDESV (reference sequence). The CDR3: CASSPGPTLEQYF. In DNA form, the CDR3 reads TGTGCCAGCAGCCCTGGACCGACCCTAGAGCAGTACTTC.

The CDR3 coding sequence is TGCGCCAGCAGCTTGGAGGCATCTATACGAGGGCAGTACTTC. As protein: CASSLEASIRGQYF. The chain links TRBV5-1 to TRBJ2-7; D not certain. The CDR3 runs 14 residues. Deletions cut 0 bases from V and 9 bases from J, with 16 bases between. CDR1 and CDR2 (germline): SGHRS, YFSETQ.

The chain carries TRBV6-1 and TRBJ2-2, with D uncertain. V was clipped by 2 bases and J by 1 base, with 8 bases between them. Germline CDR1 and CDR2: MNHNS and SASEGT. The CDR3 has 15 residues. The CDR3 sequence: CASSELLVNTGELFF. The CDR3 DNA sequence: TGTGCCAGCAGTGAATTACTGGTGAACACCGGGGAGCTGTTTTTT.

The rearrangement joins TRBV6-5 to TRBJ2-4; D may be TRBD1 (5 bases). The CDR3 length is 15 residues. Germline lookup yields CDR1 MNHEY and CDR2 SVGAGI. The V end lost 2 bases, the J end lost 4 bases, and 12 bases lay between the germline ends. The CDR3 DNA sequence: TGTGCCAGCAGTTACAATTCAGGGATGAAAAACATTCAGTACTTC. It specifies CASSYNSGMKNIQYF.

A note on this clonotype: A junction end diverges from the germline sequence, so it may reflect a read error. J is TRBJ1-5 and V is TRBV7-2; TRBD1 matches at 7 bases. Germline V gene lookup returns CDR1 SGHTA and CDR2 FQGNSA. This CDR3 has 15 amino acids. Here the CDR3 DNA reads TGTGCCAGAAGCTTCGAGGGGGCGAGCAATCAGCCCCAGCATTTT. Translated, it gives CARSFEGASNQPQHF.

This chain connects TRBV19 to TRBJ2-1, with 7 nucleotides matching TRBD1. In germline, CDR1 is LNHDA, CDR2 SQIVND (reference sequence). J gave up 2 bases and V 6 bases, and 4 bases lay outside the gene matches. CDR3 length: 14 residues. The DNA for the CDR3 is TGTGCCAGTAGGCGACAGGGACCCTACAATGAGCAGTTCTTC. It encodes CASRRQGPYNEQFF.

In this sample, this clonotype turned up a few times. The gene calls are TRBV6-6 and TRBJ1-1; 7 bases map to TRBD1. The CDR3 has 16 residues. Germline CDR1 reads MNHNY; CDR2 reads SVGAGI (reference sequence). J was trimmed by 0 bases and V by 2 bases; bases with no gene match: 6. For the CDR3, the DNA is TGTGCCAGCAGTTACGGGGCACAGGGGTTGAACACTGAAGCTTTCTTT. It yields the protein CASSYGAQGLNTEAFF.

This clonotype was detected many times. This chain uses TRBV7-4 with TRBJ2-4, with no clear D. The CDR3 covers 17 residues. V lost 5 bases and J 3 bases, leaving 20 bases between the germline ends. The germline gives CDR1 SGHVT, CDR2 SQSDAQ. For the CDR3, the DNA is TGTGCCAGCAGCCCGTCCGCCCGAGACGCGGTCAAAAACATTCAGTACTTC. Translation: CASSPSARDAVKNIQYF.

The V gene is TRBV11-2, the J gene TRBJ1-2, with D perhaps TRBD1 (5 bases). Trimming removed 2 bases from V and 4 bases from J, with 23 bases in between. The CDR3 extends over 18 amino acids. Germline V gives CDR1 SGHAT, CDR2 FQNNGV. The CDR3 nucleotides read TGTGCCAGCAGCTTACGACCACCGGACATCGACCCCCTCTATGGCTACACCTTC. Its protein is CASSLRPPDIDPLYGYTF.

Details on this clonotype: A junction boundary mismatches the germline segment, possibly from a read error. The chain employs TRBV7-6 and TRBJ2-1; 12 nucleotides agree with TRBD1. Germline CDR1 reads SGHVS; CDR2 reads FNYEAQ. The CDR3 has 17 residues. The CDR3 loop reads CASSLMGTGGSYNKQFF. The CDR3 DNA is TGTGCCAGCAGCCTAATGGGGACAGGGGGCTCCTACAATAAGCAGTTCTTC.

This clonotype was seen many times. The rearrangement uses TRBV28 and TRBJ1-5, with D maybe TRBD1 (5 bases). CDR3 length: 14 residues. Germline V gene lookup returns CDR1 MDHEN and CDR2 SYDVKM. V was clipped by 2 bases and J by 7 bases, with 12 bases between them. The CDR3 is CASSLQGVSQPQHF. In DNA form, the CDR3 reads TGTGCCAGCAGTTTACAAGGGGTAAGCCAGCCCCAGCATTTT.

The chain carries TRBV6-4 and TRBJ2-1; 8 bases match TRBD2. Looked up from germline, CDR1 is MRHNA and CDR2 is SNTAGT. The V and J ends lost 4 bases and 6 bases, in that order; junction bases with no gene match: 8. The CDR3 spans 15 residues. DNA of the CDR3: TGTGCCAGCAGTGTACGGGAGGGCCGGGGCAATGAGCAGTTCTTC. The encoded protein is CASSVREGRGNEQFF.

The rearrangement links TRBV28 to TRBJ2-1, with 8 bases that match TRBD2. The length of the CDR3 is 13 residues. CDR1 and CDR2 (germline): MDHEN, SYDVKM. The V gene end was trimmed by 10 bases and the J gene end by 7 bases; junction bases not matched to a gene: 9. CDR3 sequence: CANSAGVLNEQFF. As DNA, the CDR3 is TGTGCCAATTCAGCGGGAGTTTTGAATGAGCAGTTCTTC. Full variable domain (remainder filled in from reference TRBV28 and TRBJ2-1): DVKVTQSSRYLVKRTGEKVFLECVQDMDHENMFWYRQDPGLGLRLIYFSYDVKMKEKGDIPEGYSVSREKKERFSLILESASTNQTSMYLCANSAGVLNEQFFGPGTRLTVL.

This clonotype was detected once. This clone may be a read error of a much larger clone one base away. The conserved closing phenylalanine or tryptophan is absent in this CDR3, likely reflecting a read error. The V call is TRBV7-6, the J call TRBJ2-2; D possibly matches TRBD1 or TRBD2 (5 bases each). Germline CDR1 reads SGHVS; CDR2 reads FNYEAQ. V lost 6 bases and J lost 1, with 18 bases in between. This CDR3 has 17 residues. CDR3 in DNA: TGTGCCAGCAGTCTTCTATCGGGGCAGCGGAACACCGGGGAGCTGTTTTTG. Encoded protein: CASSLLSGQRNTGELFL.

The rearrangement uses TRBV6-1 and TRBJ1-2; D is perhaps TRBD1 (6 bases). Trimming pared 6 bases from V and 8 bases from J, leaving 13 bases between. Germline-derived CDR1 and CDR2 are MNHNS and SASEGT. This CDR3 is built from 12 residues. The CDR3 sequence: CASRPGQTGYTF. The CDR3 DNA sequence: TGTGCCAGCAGACCCGGACAGACCGGCTACACCTTC.

This clonotype appeared a few times. V and J are TRBV7-8 and TRBJ2-2; 8 bases line up with TRBD2. This CDR3 has 14 residues. The J segment lost 5 bases and the V segment lost 5 bases, leaving 4 bases of the junction unmatched. CDR1 and CDR2 from the germline V gene are SGHVS and FQNEAQ. CDR3: CASSPGGGTGELFF. As DNA, the CDR3 is TGTGCCAGCAGCCCTGGCGGGGGGACCGGGGAGCTGTTTTTT.

The chain combines TRBV7-6 with TRBJ2-7; TRBD2 matches 9 bases. This CDR3 is built from 17 residues. The junction had 13 bases not matched to a gene; V was cut back by 1 base and J by 6 bases. Germline CDR1 reads SGHVS; CDR2 reads FNYEAQ. DNA of the CDR3: TGTGCCAGCAGCTTAGAGCTGGCTAGCGGGGCCCGGGGCGAGCAGTACTTC. Its translation: CASSLELASGARGEQYF.

The rearrangement joins TRBV9 to TRBJ2-5, with 8 bases matching TRBD1. CDR1 and CDR2 (germline): SGDLS, YYNGEE. With V trimmed by 3 bases and J by 3 bases, 10 bases remained unmatched. The CDR3 has 16 amino acids. CDR3 loop: CASSGRDPGGEETQYF. The CDR3 bases are TGTGCCAGCAGCGGACGCGATCCAGGGGGCGAAGAGACCCAGTACTTC.

This clonotype was counted a few times. This chain connects TRBV10-3 to TRBJ2-1; 8 nucleotides line up with TRBD2. Germline loops: CDR1 ENHRY, CDR2 SYGVKD. CDR3 length equals 21 residues. The V and J ends lost 0 bases and 8 bases, in that order; junction bases with no gene match: 24. The CDR3 protein is CAISESKGGGGQTSVVDEQFF. CDR3 sequence (DNA): TGTGCCATCAGTGAGTCGAAAGGAGGGGGGGGCCAGACTAGCGTCGTCGATGAGCAGTTCTTC.

The sample holds a few counts of this clonotype. The CDR3 spells CSASQGAHYGYTF. The CDR3 nucleotides read TGCAGTGCTAGTCAGGGGGCTCACTATGGCTACACCTTC. This chain uses TRBV20-1 with TRBJ1-2; 8 bases are a match to TRBD1. With V trimmed by 3 bases and J by 3 bases, 3 bases remained unmatched. CDR1 and CDR2 from the germline V gene are DFQATT and SNEGSKA (reference sequence). This CDR3 has 13 amino acids.

There are a few counts of this clonotype. V and J are TRBV6-2 or TRBV6-3 and TRBJ1-1, with TRBD1 as a possible D gene (6 bases). There are 14 residues in the CDR3. V lost 2 bases, J lost 2 bases, and 9 bases lay in between. Germline loops: CDR1 MNHEY, CDR2 SVGEGT. The CDR3: CASSYTDSNTEAFF. CDR3 DNA: TGTGCCAGCAGTTACACGGACAGCAACACTGAAGCTTTCTTT.

To note about this clonotype: The missing conserved phenylalanine or tryptophan at the end of this CDR3 makes a read error likely. V is TRBV12-3 or TRBV12-4 and J is TRBJ1-5, with TRBD1 identical over 10 bases. The CDR3 has 14 amino acids. V was pared by 7 bases and J by 5 bases, with 5 bases of the junction left unmatched. As DNA, the CDR3 is TGTGCCAGCAAACAGACAGGGGGCTATCAGCCCCAGCATTTG. This translates into CASKQTGGYQPQHL.

V and J are TRBV3-1 and TRBJ1-2, with D uncertain. From germline, CDR1 is LGHDT and CDR2 YNNKEL (reference sequence). V lost 2 bases and J lost 4, with 17 bases in between. The CDR3 covers 16 residues. In nucleotides, the CDR3 is TGTGCCAGCAGCCAACTGGGGTTCGGCCCCCTCTATGGCTACACCTTC. Translating gives CASSQLGFGPLYGYTF.

V is TRBV12-3 or TRBV12-4 and J is TRBJ2-1; D uncertain. The CDR3 extends over 14 amino acids. V gave up 5 bases and J gave up 0 bases, with 8 bases separating them. The CDR3 is CASSTPFSYNEQFF. CDR3 in DNA: TGTGCCAGCAGTACCCCTTTCTCCTACAATGAGCAGTTCTTC.

This clonotype was picked up a small number of times. The chain combines TRBV12-3 or TRBV12-4 with TRBJ2-5; TRBD2 might be the D (6 bases). The CDR3 is 16 amino acids. V was pared by 2 bases and J by 5 bases, with 18 bases between. Here the CDR3 reads CASSLTPGSRGETQYF. CDR3 DNA sequence: TGTGCCAGCAGTTTAACCCCAGGATCCCGGGGGGAGACCCAGTACTTC.

There are many counts of this clonotype. CDR3 loop: CASSLSPIYEQYF. In DNA form, the CDR3 reads TGTGCCAGCAGCTTATCCCCCATCTACGAGCAGTACTTC. The rearrangement uses TRBV7-2 and TRBJ2-7, with unresolved D. Germline V gene lookup returns CDR1 SGHTA and CDR2 FQGNSA. V was cut by 2 bases and J by 3 bases, with 8 bases left in between. This CDR3 spans 13 amino acids.

This clonotype appeared many times. The CDR3: CSAKTLVYDSETGNQETQYF. CDR3 in DNA: TGCAGTGCTAAAACCCTGGTCTATGATTCGGAGACTGGTAATCAAGAGACCCAGTACTTC. The chain joins TRBV20-1 to TRBJ2-5; D not certain. This CDR3 contains 20 residues. Germline V gene sequence: CDR1 DFQATT, CDR2 SNEGSKA (reference sequence). Trimming shortened V by 4 bases and J by 2 bases, and 32 bases separated the two germline ends.

The J gene is TRBJ1-1, the V gene TRBV12-3 or TRBV12-4; the D gene is possibly TRBD1 (5 bases). Trimming removed 6 bases from V and 5 bases from J, with 16 bases in between. The CDR3 runs to 14 residues. Written as DNA, the CDR3 is TGTGCCAGCAGCCCCCAGCAGGGACTAACTGAAGCTTTCTTT. Translating it yields CASSPQQGLTEAFF.

The CDR3 nucleotides read TGCGCCAGCAGCGTGGGACCCACCCTGAACACTGAAGCTTTCTTT. Amino acids: CASSVGPTLNTEAFF. The chain recombines TRBV5-1 with TRBJ1-1, with D maybe TRBD1 (5 bases). The CDR3 consists of 15 residues. Germline lookup yields CDR1 SGHRS and CDR2 YFSETQ. Trimming removed 4 bases from V and 0 bases from J, with 13 bases in between.